A single sample gave rise to the 25 T cell receptor beta chains below, sequenced in a study of identical twins. TCRdb independently ran MiXCR on the 5' RACE reads; one entry per CDR3 protein. The sample lists some 1,700,000 distinct CDR3 sequences; under 35% were seen once. The sample comprised cord blood. These receptors came from a newborn girl in good health.

The chain couples TRBV12-3 or TRBV12-4 to TRBJ2-1; 12 bases are shared with TRBD2. V was pared by 7 bases and J by 5 bases, with 30 bases of the junction left unmatched. CDR3 length equals 23 residues. The CDR3 DNA reads TGTGCCAGCATAAGAGTGGGACAGCCTTTCACTAGCGGGAGGAAGCGCGGAGACAATGAGCAGTTCTTC. Protein product: CASIRVGQPFTSGRKRGDNEQFF.

This clonotype was detected only a few times. The V call is TRBV12-3 or TRBV12-4, the J call TRBJ2-1; the D gene is possibly TRBD2 (7 bases). V was shortened by 3 bases and J by 6 bases, with 21 bases between the two germline ends. This CDR3 contains 17 residues. CDR3 residues: CASSFRTTSRGPNEQFF. In DNA form, the CDR3 reads TGTGCCAGCAGTTTTAGAACGACTAGCCGGGGGCCCAATGAGCAGTTCTTC.

The J gene is TRBJ2-1, the V gene TRBV25-1; tentative D call: TRBD2 (6 bases). This CDR3 has 13 residues. Germline V lookup: CDR1 MGHDK, CDR2 SYGVNS. Deletions cut 3 bases from V and 8 bases from J, with 11 bases between. The DNA of the CDR3 is TGTGCCAGCAGTGAGGCTAGCGTCCATGAGCAGTTCTTC. This translates into CASSEASVHEQFF.

This clonotype was seen a handful of times. The chain links TRBV7-8 to TRBJ2-5, with 7 bases aligning to TRBD1. The J call could be wrong; TRBJ2-1 is a better fit for the DNA end. Germline V gene data show CDR1 as SGHVS and CDR2 as FQNEAQ. The CDR3 consists of 15 residues. The CDR3 sequence is CASEQGTKYQETQFF. The CDR3 nucleotides read TGTGCCAGCGAACAGGGGACAAAGTACCAAGAGACCCAGTTCTTC.

This clonotype came up a few times. J is TRBJ1-2 and V is TRBV18; D gene ambiguous. Germline-derived CDR1 and CDR2 are KGHSH and LQKENI. Between the trimmed V and J ends, which lost 3 bases and 4 bases, there was a span of 15 bases. CDR3 size: 15 residues. The CDR3 coding sequence is TGTGCCAGCTCACCGCCAGCGGGGTACGGCTATGGCTACACCTTC. Protein: CASSPPAGYGYGYTF.

J is TRBJ2-3 and V is TRBV5-1; 9 bases match TRBD2. Germline V gives CDR1 SGHRS, CDR2 YFSETQ. With 4 bases clipped from V and 2 bases from J, the junction kept 8 bases outside the gene matches. This CDR3 has 16 amino acids. CDR3 nucleotides: TGCGCCAGCAGCCTACTACTAGCGGGTCCCACAGATACGCAGTATTTT. This translates into CASSLLLAGPTDTQYF.

This chain connects TRBV27 to TRBJ1-2; D unresolved. Per germline, CDR1 MNHEY and CDR2 SMNVEV (reference sequence). The CDR3 runs 14 residues. Trimming cost V 4 bases and J 5 bases, with 14 bases left between them. In DNA, the CDR3 is TGTGCCAGCAGTTCGATTGGTCCCAGATATGGCTACACCTTC. It specifies CASSSIGPRYGYTF.

This clonotype was observed a few times. V usage is TRBV4-2 and J usage is TRBJ2-1, with 9 nucleotides matching TRBD2. The CDR3 covers 18 residues. Germline assignment: CDR1 LGHNA and CDR2 YNFKEQ. V lost 1 base to trimming and J lost 6 bases; unmatched junction nucleotides: 13. The CDR3 loop is CASSQVSTQAGGSNEQFF. The CDR3 DNA reads TGTGCCAGCAGCCAAGTCTCCACCCAGGCGGGGGGGAGCAATGAGCAGTTCTTC.

In its sample, this clonotype was seen a few times. The chain joins TRBV5-1 to TRBJ1-1; D is possibly TRBD1 (6 bases). CDR1 is SGHRS, CDR2 YFSETQ, per germline. The CDR3 sequence is 17 residues long. The V end was cut by 0 bases, the J end by 1 base, with 16 bases between. Written as DNA, the CDR3 is TGCGCCAGCAGCTTGGCATACGACAGGCTAACGAACACTGAAGCTTTCTTT. Its protein is CASSLAYDRLTNTEAFF.

There are a few counts of this clonotype. The gene calls are TRBV10-3 and TRBJ1-1, with TRBD1 as a possible D gene (6 bases). CDR1 is ENHRY and CDR2 is SYGVKD in the germline V gene. Trimming left V 3 bases short and J 1 base short, with 12 bases between. The CDR3 contains 15 residues. DNA of the CDR3: TGTGCCATCAGTGAAAGAGCGACAGGGAACACTGAAGCTTTCTTT. This sequence encodes CAISERATGNTEAFF.

The genes are TRBV29-1 and TRBJ2-3, with 16 bases aligning to TRBD2. This CDR3 has 19 residues. Germline V gene sequence: CDR1 SQVTM, CDR2 ANQGSEA. J was trimmed by 2 bases and V by 5 bases; bases with no gene match: 13. In DNA, the CDR3 is TGCAGCGTTCTACCGGGACTAGCGGGAGGGCCTGGTGACACAGATACGCAGTATTTT. Protein product: CSVLPGLAGGPGDTDTQYF.

This clonotype was seen more than once but under ten times. The gene calls are TRBV20-1 and TRBJ2-2; possibly TRBD1 for D (6 bases). Trimming shortened V by 3 bases and J by 3 bases, and 14 bases separated the two germline ends. CDR3 length: 15 amino acids. CDR1 DFQATT and CDR2 SNEGSKA come from the germline V gene (reference sequence). CDR3 bases: TGCAGTGCTAGGGGTGAACAGGGTCACACCGGGGAGCTGTTTTTT. It yields the protein CSARGEQGHTGELFF.

This rearrangement joins TRBV15 to TRBJ2-7; 7 positions agree with TRBD2. Unmatched junction bases numbered 5, after V lost 3 bases and J lost 3 bases. Germline V gene data show CDR1 as LNHNV and CDR2 as YYDKDF (reference sequence). The CDR3 has 14 amino acids. This CDR3 reads CATSRGGSFYEQYF. The CDR3 bases are TGTGCCACCAGCAGGGGCGGGAGTTTCTACGAGCAGTACTTC.

The rearrangement links TRBV12-3 or TRBV12-4 to TRBJ1-2, with D perhaps TRBD1 (6 bases). V was shortened by 5 bases and J by 4 bases, with 14 bases between the two germline ends. The CDR3 spans 14 residues. CDR3 bases: TGTGCCAGCAGTCCCCGGACAGCCTTCTATGGCTACACCTTC. It encodes CASSPRTAFYGYTF.

The table lists this clonotype with a few counts. The chain recombines TRBV5-6 with TRBJ2-7; possible D gene TRBD2, 6 bases. This CDR3 comprises 14 residues. V lost 4 bases and J 2 bases, leaving 13 bases between the germline ends. Germline V gene sequence: CDR1 SGHDT, CDR2 YYEEEE. CDR3 DNA: TGTGCCAGCAGCCCGGGACTTGATCCCTACGAGCAGTACTTC. It is translated as CASSPGLDPYEQYF.

The chain recombines TRBV5-1 with TRBJ2-2, with TRBD2 as a possible D gene (5 bases). Looked up from germline, CDR1 is SGHRS and CDR2 is YFSETQ. This CDR3 region has 16 residues. Trimming pared 2 bases from V and 1 base from J, leaving 12 bases between. The CDR3, as DNA: TGCGCCAGCAGCTTCTCGGGCAGCGGGAACACCGGGGAGCTGTTTTTT. It is translated as CASSFSGSGNTGELFF.

The V gene is TRBV5-1, the J gene TRBJ1-3; D gene unclear. The CDR3 totals 15 residues. Germline assignment: CDR1 SGHRS and CDR2 YFSETQ. V lost 2 bases, J lost 0 bases, and 9 bases lay in between. The CDR3 DNA sequence: TGCGCCAGCAGCTTAGACATGAGCTCTGGAAACACCATATATTTT. Translation: CASSLDMSSGNTIYF.

This clonotype has just a few counts. This chain joins TRBV20-1 and TRBJ2-1, with TRBD2 matching 16 bases. The germline V gene encodes CDR1 DFQATT and CDR2 SNEGSKA (reference sequence). CDR3 length equals 14 residues. V dropped 4 bases and J dropped 8; count of bases not matched to a gene: 2. The CDR3 nucleotides are TGCAGTGCTATTGGGACTAGCGGGGGGGATGAGCAGTTCTTC. It codes for CSAIGTSGGDEQFF.

The V call is TRBV20-1, the J call TRBJ1-5, with a weak D call TRBD1 (5 bases). Per the germline V gene, CDR1 is DFQATT and CDR2 is SNEGSKA (reference sequence). CDR3 size: 13 residues. V dropped 3 bases and J dropped 5 bases, with 11 bases sitting between them. The chain's CDR3 is CSASGRGDQPQHF. CDR3 in DNA: TGCAGTGCTAGTGGGCGGGGCGATCAGCCCCAGCATTTT.

On this clonotype: Given a much more abundant clone one base away, this may be a read error. The V call is TRBV6-5, the J call TRBJ1-1; D is unclear. With 6 bases removed from V and 3 bases from J, the gap between germline ends came to 5 bases. In germline, CDR1 is MNHEY, CDR2 SVGAGI. The CDR3 has 11 amino acids. The CDR3 spells CASSHDTEAFF. The CDR3, as DNA: TGTGCCAGCAGCCACGACACTGAAGCTTTCTTT.

The chain is built from TRBV20-1 and TRBJ2-6; a weak D match, TRBD2 (5 bases). The CDR3 extends over 17 amino acids. Trimming stripped 0 bases from V and 0 bases from J, with 12 bases between. The germline CDR1 and CDR2 sequences are DFQATT and SNEGSKA (reference sequence). The CDR3 spells CSARDALRDSGANVLTF. As DNA, the CDR3 is TGCAGTGCTAGAGATGCACTCCGGGACTCTGGGGCCAACGTCCTGACTTTC.

The rearrangement joins TRBV28 to TRBJ2-3; 16 bases are a match to TRBD2. From germline, CDR1 is MDHEN and CDR2 SYDVKM. CDR3 length: 18 residues. The trim removed 3 bases at V and 0 bases at J, leaving 3 bases unmatched. The CDR3 spells CASSFPGLAGGSTDTQYF. CDR3 in DNA: TGTGCCAGCAGTTTCCCGGGACTAGCGGGAGGGAGCACAGATACGCAGTATTTT.

A word on this clonotype: A read error is possible here, since a much larger clone lies one base away. The chain has TRBV12-3 or TRBV12-4 and TRBJ1-5; 10 bases map to TRBD1. V was clipped by 5 bases and J by 1 base; unmatched bases: 2. The CDR3 covers 15 residues. In DNA, the CDR3 is TGTGCCAGCAGTCGACAGGGGGCGAGCAATCAGCCCCAGCATTTT. Its translation is CASSRQGASNQPQHF.

This chain connects TRBV28 to TRBJ2-7; D unresolved. This CDR3 region has 13 residues. V was clipped by 6 bases and J by 3 bases, with 12 bases between them. The V gene's germline CDR1 is MDHEN and CDR2 SYDVKM. The CDR3 DNA reads TGTGCCAGCAGGGGATCCCAAGGCTACGAGCAGTACTTC. Amino acids: CASRGSQGYEQYF.

The chain joins TRBV27 to TRBJ1-5; D is undetermined. V shed 2 bases and J shed 5 bases, with 10 bases lying between them. CDR3 size: 14 residues. Germline V gives CDR1 MNHEY, CDR2 SMNVEV (reference sequence). This CDR3 reads CASSLLYGDQPQHF. Written as DNA, the CDR3 is TGTGCCAGCAGTTTACTCTACGGGGATCAGCCCCAGCATTTT.